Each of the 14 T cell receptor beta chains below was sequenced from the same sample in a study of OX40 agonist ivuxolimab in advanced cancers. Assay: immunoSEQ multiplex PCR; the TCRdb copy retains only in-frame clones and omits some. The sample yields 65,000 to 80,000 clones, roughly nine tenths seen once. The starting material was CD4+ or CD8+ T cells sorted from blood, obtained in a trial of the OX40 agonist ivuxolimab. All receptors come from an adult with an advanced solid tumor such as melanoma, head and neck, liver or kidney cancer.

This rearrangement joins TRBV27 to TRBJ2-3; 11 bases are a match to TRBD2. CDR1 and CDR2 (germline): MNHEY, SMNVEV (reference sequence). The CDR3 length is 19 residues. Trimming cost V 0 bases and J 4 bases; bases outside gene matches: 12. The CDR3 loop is CASSLSGLAGGFTADTQYF. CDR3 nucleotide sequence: TGTGCCAGCAGTTTATCGGGGCTAGCGGGAGGTTTTACGGCAGATACGCAGTATTTT.

The CDR3 DNA follows: TGTGCCAGCAGCATACTTGACCGGAACACTGAAGCTTTCTTT. It specifies CASSILDRNTEAFF. The V call is TRBV9, the J call TRBJ1-1; D not resolved. This CDR3 comprises 14 residues. Trimming removed 4 bases at V and 1 base at J, with 11 bases between. CDR1 and CDR2 (germline): SGDLS, YYNGEE.

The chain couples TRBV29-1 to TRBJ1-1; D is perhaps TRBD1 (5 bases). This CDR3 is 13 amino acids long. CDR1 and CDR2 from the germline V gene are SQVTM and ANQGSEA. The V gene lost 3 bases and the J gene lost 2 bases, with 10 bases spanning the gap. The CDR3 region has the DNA TGCAGCGTTGATCAGGGACGAAACACTGAAGCTTTCTTT. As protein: CSVDQGRNTEAFF.

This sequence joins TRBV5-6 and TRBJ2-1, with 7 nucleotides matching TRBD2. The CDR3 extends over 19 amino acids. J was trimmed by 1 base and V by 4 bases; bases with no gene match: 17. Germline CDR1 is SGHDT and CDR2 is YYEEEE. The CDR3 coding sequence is TGTGCCAGCAGCCCCCCCGAAGGGCGGGGAGCGGGATCCTACAATGAGCAGTTCTTC. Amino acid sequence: CASSPPEGRGAGSYNEQFF.

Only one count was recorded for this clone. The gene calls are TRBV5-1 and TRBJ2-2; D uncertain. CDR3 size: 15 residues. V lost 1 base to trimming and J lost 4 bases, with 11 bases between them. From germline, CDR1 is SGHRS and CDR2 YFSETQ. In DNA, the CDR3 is TGCGCCAGCAGCTTGAGGGTGAGGAGCACCGGGGAGCTGTTTTTT. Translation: CASSLRVRSTGELFF.

The CDR3 sequence: CAISESNGRPNYGYTF. The CDR3 DNA sequence: TGTGCCATCAGTGAGTCGAACGGTAGACCTAACTATGGCTACACCTTC. This chain uses TRBV10-3 with TRBJ1-2; no reliable D call. Trimming pared 0 bases from V and 0 bases from J, leaving 11 bases between. CDR1 is ENHRY and CDR2 is SYGVKD in the germline V gene. This CDR3 spans 16 amino acids.

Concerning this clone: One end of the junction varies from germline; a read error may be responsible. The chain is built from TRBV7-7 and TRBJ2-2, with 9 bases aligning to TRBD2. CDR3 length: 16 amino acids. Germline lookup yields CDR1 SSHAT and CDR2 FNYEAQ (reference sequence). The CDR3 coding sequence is TGTGCTAGCAGCGGAAGGGTGGCGGGAGGGAGCGGGGAGCTGTTTTTT. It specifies CASSGRVAGGSGELFF.

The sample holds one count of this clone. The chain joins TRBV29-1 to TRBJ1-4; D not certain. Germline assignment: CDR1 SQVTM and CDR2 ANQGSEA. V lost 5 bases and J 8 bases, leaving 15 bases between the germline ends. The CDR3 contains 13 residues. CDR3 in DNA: TGCAGCGTTCCTGGAGCTGGCGGGGAAAAACTGTTTTTT. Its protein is CSVPGAGGEKLFF.

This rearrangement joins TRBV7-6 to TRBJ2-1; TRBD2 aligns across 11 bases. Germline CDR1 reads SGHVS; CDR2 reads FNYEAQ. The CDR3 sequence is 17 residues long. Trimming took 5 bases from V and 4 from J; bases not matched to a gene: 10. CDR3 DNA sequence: TGTGCCAGCAGCCATCGTAGCGGGAGGGATCGATACAATGAGCAGTTCTTC. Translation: CASSHRSGRDRYNEQFF.

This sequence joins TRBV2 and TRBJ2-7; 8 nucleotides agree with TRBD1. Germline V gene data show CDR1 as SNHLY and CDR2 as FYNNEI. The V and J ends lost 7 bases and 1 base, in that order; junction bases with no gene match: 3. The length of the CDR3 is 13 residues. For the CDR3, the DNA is TGTGCCAGCACCCGGACAGGGTCCTACGAGCAGTACTTC. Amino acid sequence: CASTRTGSYEQYF.

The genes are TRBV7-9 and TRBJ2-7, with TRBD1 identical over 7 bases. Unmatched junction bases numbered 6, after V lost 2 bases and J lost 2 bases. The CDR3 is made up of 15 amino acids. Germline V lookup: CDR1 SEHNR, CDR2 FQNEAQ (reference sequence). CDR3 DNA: TGTGCCAGCAGCTTATATCCCGGACAGGCCTACGAGCAGTACTTC. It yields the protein CASSLYPGQAYEQYF.

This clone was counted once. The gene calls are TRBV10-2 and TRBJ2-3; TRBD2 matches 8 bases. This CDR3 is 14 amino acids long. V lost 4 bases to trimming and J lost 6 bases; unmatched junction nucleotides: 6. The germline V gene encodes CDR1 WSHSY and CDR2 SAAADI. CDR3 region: CASSVRGRKDTQYF. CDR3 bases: TGCGCCAGCAGTGTACGCGGGAGGAAGGATACGCAGTATTTT.

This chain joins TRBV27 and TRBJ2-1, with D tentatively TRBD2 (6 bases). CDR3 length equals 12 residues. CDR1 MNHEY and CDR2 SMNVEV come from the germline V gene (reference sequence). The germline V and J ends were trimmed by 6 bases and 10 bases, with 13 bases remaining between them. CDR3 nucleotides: TGTGCCAGCAGGGGACTGACAGCCGAGCAGTTCTTC. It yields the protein CASRGLTAEQFF.

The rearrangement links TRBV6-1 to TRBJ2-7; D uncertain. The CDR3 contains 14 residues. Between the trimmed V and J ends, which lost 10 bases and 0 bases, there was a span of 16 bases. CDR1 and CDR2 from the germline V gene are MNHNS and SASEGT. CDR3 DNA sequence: TGTGCCACCACTGTGCCCCAGGCCTCCTACGAGCAGTACTTC. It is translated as CATTVPQASYEQYF.